This TCR beta chain was documented in a study of T cells in Graves' hyperthyroidism and ophthalmopathy. The source material, RNA transcripts, was used to amplify TCR beta CDR3 regions. The HTBI primer set was used in a first-round RT-PCR of the TCR CDR3. TCRdb used MiXCR to reprocess the multiplex PCR reads, holding one entry per CDR3 protein. The sample records 600,000 to 650,000 distinct CDR3 sequences, roughly 20% being singletons. Germline assignment: CDR1 MDHEN and CDR2 SYDVKM. This CDR3 comprises 14 residues. With 5 bases clipped from V and 7 bases from J, the junction kept 7 bases outside the gene matches. Ophthalmopathy cases met thresholds of Clinical Activity Score at least 3, NOSPECS grade at least 4 and duration under 3 months. Uncontrolled infections, other autoimmune diseases, pregnancy or lactation led to exclusion of patients.

The chain recombines TRBV28 with TRBJ2-4; 8 nucleotides match TRBD2. This TCR was recovered from a man aged 25 to 40 with Graves' ophthalmopathy. The specimen was blood. DNA of the CDR3: TGTGCCAGCAGTCCCCCGGGGGGGAGGAACATTCAGTACTTC. Protein: CASSPPGGRNIQYF. Full variable domain (outside the CDR3, taken from reference TRBV28 and TRBJ2-4): DVKVTQSSRYLVKRTGEKVFLECVQDMDHENMFWYRQDPGLGLRLIYFSYDVKMKEKGDIPEGYSVSREKKERFSLILESASTNQTSMYLCASSPPGGRNIQYFGAGTRLSVL.